This T cell receptor beta chain was identified during a study of blood T cell repertoires in COVID-19. Study context: Sites in the United States, Italy and Spain provided acute and convalescent COVID-19 samples.

The data were produced by immunoSEQ multiplex PCR, yet TCRdb's version contains in-frame clones alone and is incomplete. The repertoire includes 300,000 to 450,000 clones, 85% of them detected once, and around 3.4% sits in the top ten. Looked up from germline, CDR1 is SGHNT and CDR2 is YYREEE (reference sequence). V shed 4 bases and J 1 base; nucleotides not matched to a gene: 6. The CDR3 extends over 15 amino acids. The clonotype comes from a woman between 18 and 30 years old with acute or convalescent COVID-19. V usage is TRBV5-4 and J usage is TRBJ2-3; 7 nucleotides align to TRBD2. Sequenced input: peripheral blood. Here the CDR3 DNA reads TGTGCCAGCAGCGCCACACGGGGGGGCACAGATACGCAGTATTTT. Protein sequence: CASSATRGGTDTQYF.